This T cell receptor beta chain was recovered during a study of blood T cell repertoires in COVID-19. In the study overall: COVID-19 samples, acute and convalescent, were from the United States, Italy and Spain. In each case, the material was cDNA or gDNA derived from T cells, B-cell-depleted T cells, or PBMCs.

Germline V gene sequence: CDR1 SGHNT, CDR2 YYREEE (reference sequence). CDR3 length: 12 amino acids. Unmatched junction bases numbered 3, after V lost 2 bases and J lost 10 bases. The method was immunoSEQ multiplex PCR; TCRdb's version includes in-frame clones alone and lacks a portion of them. The sample has some 310,000 clones; roughly 89% are singletons. This sequence joins TRBV5-4 and TRBJ2-1; 7 bases are shared with TRBD2. The source material was PBMCs or T cells enriched from blood (not recorded which). The clonotype comes from a woman between 25 and 40 years old who had recovered from COVID-19. CDR3 protein: CASSLLANEQFF. The CDR3 region has the DNA TGTGCCAGCAGCTTACTAGCGAACGAGCAGTTCTTC.